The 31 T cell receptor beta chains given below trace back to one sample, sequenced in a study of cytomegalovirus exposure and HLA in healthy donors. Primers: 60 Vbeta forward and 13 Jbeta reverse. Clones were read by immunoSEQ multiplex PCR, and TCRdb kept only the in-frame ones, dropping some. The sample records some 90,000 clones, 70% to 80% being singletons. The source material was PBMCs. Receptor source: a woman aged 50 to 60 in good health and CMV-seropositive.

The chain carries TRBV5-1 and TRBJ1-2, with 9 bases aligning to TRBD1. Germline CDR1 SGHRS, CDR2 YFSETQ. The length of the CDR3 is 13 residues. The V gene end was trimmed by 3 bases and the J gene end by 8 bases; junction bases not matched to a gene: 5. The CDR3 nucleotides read TGCGCCAGCAGCTCCGGGACAGGGCGAGGCTACACCTTC. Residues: CASSSGTGRGYTF.

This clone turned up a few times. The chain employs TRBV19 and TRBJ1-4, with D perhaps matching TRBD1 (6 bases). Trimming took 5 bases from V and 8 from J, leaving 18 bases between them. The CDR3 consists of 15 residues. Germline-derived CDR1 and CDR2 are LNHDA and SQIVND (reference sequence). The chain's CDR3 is CASSGNEGEREKLFF. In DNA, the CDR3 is TGTGCCAGTAGTGGGAACGAGGGGGAGCGCGAAAAACTGTTTTTT.

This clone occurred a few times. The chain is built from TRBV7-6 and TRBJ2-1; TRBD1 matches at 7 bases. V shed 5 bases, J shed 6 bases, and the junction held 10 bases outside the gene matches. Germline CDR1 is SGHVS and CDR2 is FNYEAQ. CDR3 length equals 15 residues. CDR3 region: CASSLEPGQPNEQFF. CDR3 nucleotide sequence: TGTGCCAGCAGCCTAGAACCGGGACAGCCCAATGAGCAGTTCTTC.

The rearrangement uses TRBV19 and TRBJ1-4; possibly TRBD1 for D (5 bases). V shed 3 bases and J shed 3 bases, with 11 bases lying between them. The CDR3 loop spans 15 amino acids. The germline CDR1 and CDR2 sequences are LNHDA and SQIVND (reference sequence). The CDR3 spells CASSISQGPNEKLFF. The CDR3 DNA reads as TGTGCCAGTAGTATTTCGCAGGGTCCTAATGAAAAACTGTTTTTT.

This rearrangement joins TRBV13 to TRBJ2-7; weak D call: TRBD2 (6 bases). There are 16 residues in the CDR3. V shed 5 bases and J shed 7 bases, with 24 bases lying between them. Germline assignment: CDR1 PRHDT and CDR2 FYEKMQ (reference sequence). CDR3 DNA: TGTGCCAGCAGCACACTGGCTGCTAGCGTGATGGGGGAGCAGTACTTC. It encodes CASSTLAASVMGEQYF.

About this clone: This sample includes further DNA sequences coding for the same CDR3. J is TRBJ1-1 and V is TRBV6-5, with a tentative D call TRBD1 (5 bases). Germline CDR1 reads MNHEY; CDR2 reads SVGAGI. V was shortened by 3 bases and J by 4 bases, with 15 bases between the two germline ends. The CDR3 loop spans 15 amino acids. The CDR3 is CASSYTTGAPTEAFF. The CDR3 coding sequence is TGTGCCAGCAGTTATACAACAGGAGCCCCCACTGAAGCTTTCTTT.

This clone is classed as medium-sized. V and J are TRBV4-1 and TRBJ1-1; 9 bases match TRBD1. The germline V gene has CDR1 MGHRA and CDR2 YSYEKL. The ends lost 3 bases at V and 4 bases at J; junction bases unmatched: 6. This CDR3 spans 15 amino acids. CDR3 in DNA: TGCGCCAGCAGCCATGTGGGACAGGGATCCACTGAAGCTTTCTTT. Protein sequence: CASSHVGQGSTEAFF.

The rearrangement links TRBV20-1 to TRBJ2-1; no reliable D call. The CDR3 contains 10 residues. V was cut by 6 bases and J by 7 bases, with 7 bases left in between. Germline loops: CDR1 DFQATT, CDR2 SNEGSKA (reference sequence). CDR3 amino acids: CSASLNEQFF. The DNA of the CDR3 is TGCAGTGCGAGTTTGAATGAGCAGTTCTTC.

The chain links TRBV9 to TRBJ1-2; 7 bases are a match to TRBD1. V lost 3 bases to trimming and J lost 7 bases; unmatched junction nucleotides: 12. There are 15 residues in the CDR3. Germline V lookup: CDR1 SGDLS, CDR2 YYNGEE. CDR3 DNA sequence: TGTGCCAGCAGCGCTGGGGACAGACTTCTCGGTGGCTACACCTTC. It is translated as CASSAGDRLLGGYTF.

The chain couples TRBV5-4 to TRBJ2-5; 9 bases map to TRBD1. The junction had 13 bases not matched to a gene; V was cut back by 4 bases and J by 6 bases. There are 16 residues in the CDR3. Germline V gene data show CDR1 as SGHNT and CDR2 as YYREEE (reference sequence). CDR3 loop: CASSTDRGRFLKTQYF. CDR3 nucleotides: TGTGCCAGCAGCACGGACAGGGGACGATTTCTCAAGACCCAGTACTTC.

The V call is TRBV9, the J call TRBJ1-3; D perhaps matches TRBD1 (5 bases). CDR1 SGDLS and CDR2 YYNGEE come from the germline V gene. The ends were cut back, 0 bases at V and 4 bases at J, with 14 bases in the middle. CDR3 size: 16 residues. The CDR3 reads CASSVGGGSLGNTIYF. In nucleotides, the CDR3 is TGTGCCAGCAGCGTAGGTGGGGGGAGTCTAGGAAACACCATATATTTT.

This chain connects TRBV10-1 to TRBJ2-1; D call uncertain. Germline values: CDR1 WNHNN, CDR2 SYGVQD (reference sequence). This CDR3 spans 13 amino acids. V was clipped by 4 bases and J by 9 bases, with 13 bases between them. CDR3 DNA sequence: TGCGCCAGCAGTGGCTCGCCCCGCGGTGAGCAGTTCTTC. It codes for CASSGSPRGEQFF.

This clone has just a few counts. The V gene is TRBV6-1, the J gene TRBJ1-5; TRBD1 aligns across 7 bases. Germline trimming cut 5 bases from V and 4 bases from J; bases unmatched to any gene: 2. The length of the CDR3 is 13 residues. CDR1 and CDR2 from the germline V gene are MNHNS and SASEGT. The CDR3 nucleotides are TGTGCCAGCAGTCCGGACAGGAATCAGCCCCAGCATTTT. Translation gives CASSPDRNQPQHF.

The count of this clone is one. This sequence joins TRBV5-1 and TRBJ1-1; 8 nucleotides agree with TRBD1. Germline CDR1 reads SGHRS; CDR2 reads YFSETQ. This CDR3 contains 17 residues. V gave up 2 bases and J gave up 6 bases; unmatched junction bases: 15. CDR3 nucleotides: TGCGCCAGCAGCTTCTTAAGCTGGACAGGGAAGGAGGCTGAAGCTTTCTTT. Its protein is CASSFLSWTGKEAEAFF.

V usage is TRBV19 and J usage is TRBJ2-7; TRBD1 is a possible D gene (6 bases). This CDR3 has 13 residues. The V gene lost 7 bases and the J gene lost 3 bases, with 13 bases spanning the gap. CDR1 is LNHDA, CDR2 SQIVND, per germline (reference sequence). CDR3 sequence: CASKPSGVYEQYV. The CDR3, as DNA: TGTGCCAGTAAACCCTCAGGGGTCTACGAGCAGTACGTC.

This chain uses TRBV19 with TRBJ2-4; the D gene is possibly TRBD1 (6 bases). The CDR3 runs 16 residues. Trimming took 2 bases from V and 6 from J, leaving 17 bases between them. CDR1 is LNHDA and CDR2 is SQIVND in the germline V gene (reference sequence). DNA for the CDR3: TGTGCCAGTAGTATAAGTTTAGGGGGAATTCGAAACATTCAGTACTTC. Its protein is CASSISLGGIRNIQYF.

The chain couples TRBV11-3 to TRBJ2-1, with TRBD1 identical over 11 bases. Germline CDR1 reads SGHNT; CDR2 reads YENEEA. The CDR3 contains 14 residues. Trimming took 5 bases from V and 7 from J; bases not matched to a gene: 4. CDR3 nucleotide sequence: TGTGCCAGCAGCCTGGGACAGGGGGGGAATGAGCAGTTCTTC. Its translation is CASSLGQGGNEQFF.

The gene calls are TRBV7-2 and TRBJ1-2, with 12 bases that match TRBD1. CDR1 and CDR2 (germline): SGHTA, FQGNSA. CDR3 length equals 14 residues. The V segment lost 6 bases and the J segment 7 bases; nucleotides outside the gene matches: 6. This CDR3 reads CASSPRGQGAGYTF. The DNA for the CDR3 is TGTGCCAGCAGTCCCCGGGGACAGGGGGCTGGCTACACCTTC. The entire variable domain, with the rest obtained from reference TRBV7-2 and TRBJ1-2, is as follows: GAGVSQSPSNKVTEKGKDVELRCDPISGHTALYWYRQSLGQGLEFLIYFQGNSAPDKSGLPSDRFSAERTGGSVSTLTIQRTQQEDSAVYLCASSPRGQGAGYTFGSGTRLTVV.

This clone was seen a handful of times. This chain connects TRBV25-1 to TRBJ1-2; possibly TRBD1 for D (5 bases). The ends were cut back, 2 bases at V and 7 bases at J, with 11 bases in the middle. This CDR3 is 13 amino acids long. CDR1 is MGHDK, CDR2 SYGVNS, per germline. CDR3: CASSERTLGGYTF. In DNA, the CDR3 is TGTGCCAGCAGTGAACGGACATTGGGTGGCTACACCTTC.

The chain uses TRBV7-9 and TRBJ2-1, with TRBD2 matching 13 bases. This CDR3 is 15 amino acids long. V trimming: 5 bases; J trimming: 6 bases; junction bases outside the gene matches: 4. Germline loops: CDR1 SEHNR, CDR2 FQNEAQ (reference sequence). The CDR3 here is CASSRTSGGLNEQFF. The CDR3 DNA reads TGTGCCAGCAGCCGGACTAGCGGGGGACTCAATGAGCAGTTCTTC.

The CDR3: CASKPGGLANTGELFF. CDR3 sequence (DNA): TGTGCCAGCAAGCCGGGGGGGCTCGCGAACACCGGGGAGCTGTTTTTT. The chain is built from TRBV2 and TRBJ2-2; 8 bases are shared with TRBD2. The CDR3 extends over 16 amino acids. J gave up 0 bases and V 7 bases, and 7 bases lay outside the gene matches. Germline CDR1 is SNHLY and CDR2 is FYNNEI.

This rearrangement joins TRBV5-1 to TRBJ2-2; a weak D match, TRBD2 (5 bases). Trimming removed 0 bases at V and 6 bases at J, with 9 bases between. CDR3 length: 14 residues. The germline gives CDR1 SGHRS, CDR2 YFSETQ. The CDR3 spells CASSLERIPGELFF. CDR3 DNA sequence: TGCGCCAGCAGCTTGGAGCGGATACCCGGGGAGCTGTTTTTT.

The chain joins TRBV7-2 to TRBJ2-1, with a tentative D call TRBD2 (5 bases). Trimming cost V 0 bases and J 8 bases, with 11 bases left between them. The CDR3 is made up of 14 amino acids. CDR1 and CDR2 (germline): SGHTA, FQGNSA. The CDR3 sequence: CASSLAGRQHEQFF. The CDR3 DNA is TGTGCCAGCAGCTTAGCAGGGAGACAACATGAGCAGTTCTTC.

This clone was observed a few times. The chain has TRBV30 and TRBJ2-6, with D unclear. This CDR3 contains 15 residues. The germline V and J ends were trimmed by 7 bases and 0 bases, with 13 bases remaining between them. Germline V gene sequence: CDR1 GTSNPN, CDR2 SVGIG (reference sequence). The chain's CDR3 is CASPGFRSGANVLTF. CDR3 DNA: TGTGCCTCACCGGGTTTCCGCTCTGGGGCCAACGTCCTGACTTTC.

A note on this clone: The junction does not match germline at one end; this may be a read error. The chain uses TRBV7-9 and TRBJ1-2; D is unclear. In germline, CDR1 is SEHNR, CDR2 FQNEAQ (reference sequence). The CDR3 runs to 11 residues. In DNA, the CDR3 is TGTTCCAGCAGCCCACAAGTTGGCTACACCTTC. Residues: CSSSPQVGYTF.

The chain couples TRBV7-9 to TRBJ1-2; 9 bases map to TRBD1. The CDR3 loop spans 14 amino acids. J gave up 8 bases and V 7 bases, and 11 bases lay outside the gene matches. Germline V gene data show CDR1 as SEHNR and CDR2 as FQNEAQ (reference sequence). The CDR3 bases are TGTGCCAGCACCGAGGGACAGGGATATATCGGCTACACCTTC. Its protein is CASTEGQGYIGYTF.

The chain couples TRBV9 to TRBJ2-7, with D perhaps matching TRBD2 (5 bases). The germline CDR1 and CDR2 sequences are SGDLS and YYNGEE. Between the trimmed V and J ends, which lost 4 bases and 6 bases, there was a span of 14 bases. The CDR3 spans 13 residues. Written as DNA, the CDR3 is TGTGCCAGCAGCCTGGGAGTCGAAGGCGAGCAGTACTTC. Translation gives CASSLGVEGEQYF.

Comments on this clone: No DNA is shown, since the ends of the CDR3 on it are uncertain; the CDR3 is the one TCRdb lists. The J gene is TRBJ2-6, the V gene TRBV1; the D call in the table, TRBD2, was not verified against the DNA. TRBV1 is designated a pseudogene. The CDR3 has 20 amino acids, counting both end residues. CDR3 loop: CTSSLWGMGTSATGANVLTF.

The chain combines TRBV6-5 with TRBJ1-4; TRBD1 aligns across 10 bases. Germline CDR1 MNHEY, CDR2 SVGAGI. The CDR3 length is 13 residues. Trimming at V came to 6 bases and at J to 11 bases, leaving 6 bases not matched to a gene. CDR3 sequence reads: CASSRQGANKLFF. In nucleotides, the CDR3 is TGTGCCAGCAGCCGACAGGGGGCAAACAAACTGTTTTTT.

CDR3 loop: CASSKPGQGAHTEAFF. The DNA for the CDR3 is TGTGCCAGCAGCAAACCGGGACAGGGGGCGCACACTGAAGCTTTCTTT. The chain is built from TRBV25-1 and TRBJ1-1, with 12 bases aligning to TRBD1. CDR3 length: 16 residues. Germline V gene sequence: CDR1 MGHDK, CDR2 SYGVNS. V lost 6 bases to trimming and J lost 3 bases; unmatched junction nucleotides: 8. Full variable domain (outside the CDR3, taken from reference TRBV25-1 and TRBJ1-1): EADIYQTPRYLVIGTGKKITLECSQTMGHDKMYWYQQDPGMELHLIHYSYGVNSTEKGDLSSESTVSRIRTEHFPLTLESARPSHTSQYLCASSKPGQGAHTEAFFGQGTRLTVV.

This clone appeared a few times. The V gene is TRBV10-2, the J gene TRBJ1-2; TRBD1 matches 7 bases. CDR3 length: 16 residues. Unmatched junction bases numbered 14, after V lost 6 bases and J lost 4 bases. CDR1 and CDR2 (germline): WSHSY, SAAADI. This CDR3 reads CASSEIRAGGSYGYTF. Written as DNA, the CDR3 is TGCGCCAGCAGCGAAATTAGGGCAGGGGGAAGCTATGGCTACACCTTC.